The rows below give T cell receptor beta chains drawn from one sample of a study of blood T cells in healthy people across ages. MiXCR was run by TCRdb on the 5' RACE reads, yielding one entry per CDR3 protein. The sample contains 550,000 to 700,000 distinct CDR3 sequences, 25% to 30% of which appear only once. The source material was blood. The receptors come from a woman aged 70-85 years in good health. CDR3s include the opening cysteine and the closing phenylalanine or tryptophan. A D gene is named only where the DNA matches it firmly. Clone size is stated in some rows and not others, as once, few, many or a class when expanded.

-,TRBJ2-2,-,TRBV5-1,CASSLGFLGTINTGELFF,TGCGCCAGCAGCTTGGGCTTCCTCGGGACAATAAACACCGGGGAGCTGTTTTTT
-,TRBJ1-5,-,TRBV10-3,CAISESLAGLQPQHF,TGTGCCATCAGTGAGTCGTTGGCAGGGTTGCAGCCCCAGCATTTT
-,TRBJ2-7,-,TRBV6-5,CASFSSGPTYEQYF,TGTGCCAGCTTCTCGTCAGGACCCACCTACGAGCAGTACTTC
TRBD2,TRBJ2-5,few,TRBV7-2,CASERGGQETQYF,TGTGCCAGCGAGCGGGGGGGCCAAGAGACCCAGTACTTC
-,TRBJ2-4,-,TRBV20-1,CSARPRGAVGQNIQYF,TGCAGTGCTCGCCCCCGGGGGGCGGTTGGGCAAAACATTCAGTACTTC
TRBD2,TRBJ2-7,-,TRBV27,CASRSGLAGLYEQYF,TGTGCCAGCAGGTCGGGACTAGCGGGTTTATACGAGCAGTACTTC
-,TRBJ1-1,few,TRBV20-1,CSAREAQRQGTEAFF,TGCAGTGCCAGAGAAGCGCAGCGCCAAGGGACTGAAGCTTTCTTT
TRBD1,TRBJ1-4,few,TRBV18,CASSPVRDRVIGHTNEKLFF,TGTGCCAGCTCACCAGTAAGAGACAGGGTGATTGGGCACACTAATGAAAAACTGTTTTTT
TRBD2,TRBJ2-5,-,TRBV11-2,CASSWGRGGLETQYF,TGTGCCAGCAGTTGGGGGCGGGGGGGCCTAGAGACCCAGTACTTC
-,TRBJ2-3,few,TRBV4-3,CASSQTDSTDTQYF,TGCGCCAGCAGCCAGACCGACAGCACAGATACGCAGTATTTT
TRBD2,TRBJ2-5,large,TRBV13,CASRLRGGFQETQYF,TGTGCCAGCAGGCTACGGGGGGGATTTCAAGAGACCCAGTACTTC
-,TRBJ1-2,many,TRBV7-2,CASSLPLGTGVGYTF,TGTGCCAGCAGCTTACCCTTGGGGACGGGTGTTGGCTACACCTTC
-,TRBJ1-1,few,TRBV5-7,CASRLTDGNTEAFF,TGTGCCAGCAGGTTGACGGACGGGAACACTGAAGCTTTCTTT
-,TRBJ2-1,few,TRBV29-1,CSVVSLASNEQFF,TGCAGCGTTGTTTCACTAGCTTCTAATGAGCAGTTCTTC
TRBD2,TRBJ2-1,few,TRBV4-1,CASSQARLAGGGNEQFF,TGCGCCAGCAGCCAAGCCCGACTCGCGGGGGGAGGCAATGAGCAGTTCTTC
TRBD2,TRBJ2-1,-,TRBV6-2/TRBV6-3,CASRPLAGFYNEQFF,TGTGCCAGCAGACCTCTAGCGGGGTTCTACAATGAGCAGTTCTTC
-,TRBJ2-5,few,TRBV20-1,CSARDPSPRETQYF,TGCAGTGCTAGAGATCCCTCCCCCAGGGAGACCCAGTACTTC
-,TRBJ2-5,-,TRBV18,CASSLYGRPGFAEETQYF,TGTGCCAGCTCACTATACGGGCGCCCGGGGTTTGCTGAAGAGACCCAGTACTTC